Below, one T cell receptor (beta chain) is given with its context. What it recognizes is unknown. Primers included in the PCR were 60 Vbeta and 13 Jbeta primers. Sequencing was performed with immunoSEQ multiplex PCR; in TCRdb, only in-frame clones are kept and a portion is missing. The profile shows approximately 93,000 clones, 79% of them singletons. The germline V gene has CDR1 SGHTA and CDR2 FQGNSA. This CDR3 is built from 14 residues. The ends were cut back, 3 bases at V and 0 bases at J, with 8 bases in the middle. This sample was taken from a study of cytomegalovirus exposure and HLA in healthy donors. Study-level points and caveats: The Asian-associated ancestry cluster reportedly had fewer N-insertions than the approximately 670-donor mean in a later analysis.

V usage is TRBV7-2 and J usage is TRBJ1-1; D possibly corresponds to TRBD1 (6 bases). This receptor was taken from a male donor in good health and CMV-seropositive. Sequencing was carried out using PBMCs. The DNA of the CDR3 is TGTGCCAGCAGCTTCAGGGGCATGAACACTGAAGCTTTCTTT. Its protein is CASSFRGMNTEAFF.